These T cell receptor beta chains were read from a single sample in a study of identical twins. One entry per CDR3 protein results from TCRdb running MiXCR on the 5' RACE reads. The sample includes 250,000 or so distinct CDR3 sequences, roughly 7.5% seen only once; the top ten take under 6.5%. Separately, the same data were catalogued under a study of yellow fever vaccine responses in identical twins.

Material for sequencing was CD8+ T cells sorted from blood. The receptors stem from a woman under 30 in good health. Both conserved end residues are part of each CDR3. The order of the fields is D gene, V gene, J gene, clone size, CDR3 DNA, CDR3 protein. D genes are given only for firm matches. Clone sizes are given selectively: once, few, many, or a class where the clone is expanded.

d_call: TRBD2
v_call: TRBV5-1
j_call: TRBJ2-1
clone_size: many
cdr3_nt: TGCGCCAGCAGCTTGGCCTGGGCTAGCGGGGGCCTGAGGGAGCAGTTCTTC
cdr3_aa: CASSLAWASGGLREQFF

d_call: .
v_call: TRBV29-1
j_call: TRBJ1-1
clone_size: few
cdr3_nt: TGCAGCGTTGAGTTAGGGGGGAACACTGAAGCTTTCTTT
cdr3_aa: CSVELGGNTEAFF

d_call: TRBD2
v_call: TRBV28
j_call: TRBJ2-5
clone_size: many
cdr3_nt: TGTGCCAGCACACCGGCGGGGGGACCTCAAGAGACCCAGTACTTC
cdr3_aa: CASTPAGGPQETQYF

d_call: .
v_call: TRBV20-1
j_call: TRBJ2-1
clone_size: .
cdr3_nt: TGCAGTGCTAGAAAATCCTACGACGGATACAATGAGCAGTTCTTC
cdr3_aa: CSARKSYDGYNEQFF

d_call: .
v_call: TRBV4-1
j_call: TRBJ2-4
clone_size: .
cdr3_nt: TGCGCCAGCAGCCAAGATTCACGGTTAGCCAAAAACATTCAGTACTTC
cdr3_aa: CASSQDSRLAKNIQYF

d_call: .
v_call: TRBV5-1
j_call: TRBJ2-5
clone_size: many
cdr3_nt: TGCGCCAGCAGCGCCGCGCAGTACCAAGAGACCCAGTACTTC
cdr3_aa: CASSAAQYQETQYF

d_call: TRBD1
v_call: TRBV5-1
j_call: TRBJ2-1
clone_size: many
cdr3_nt: TGCGCCAGCAGCTGGGGACCTCACGGACAGGGGGCGGTTGAGCAGTTCTTC
cdr3_aa: CASSWGPHGQGAVEQFF

d_call: .
v_call: TRBV12-3/TRBV12-4
j_call: TRBJ2-1
clone_size: few
cdr3_nt: TGTGCCAGCAGCCAGGGGGGGCGAGACAATGAGCAGTTCTTC
cdr3_aa: CASSQGGRDNEQFF

d_call: .
v_call: TRBV9
j_call: TRBJ2-2
clone_size: many
cdr3_nt: TGTGCCAGCAGCGTAGCATCCGGGGAGCTGTTTTTT
cdr3_aa: CASSVASGELFF

d_call: .
v_call: TRBV7-6
j_call: TRBJ1-3
clone_size: few
cdr3_nt: TGTGCCAGCAGCTTGGGGGAACTGACTGGAAACACCATATATTTT
cdr3_aa: CASSLGELTGNTIYF

d_call: TRBD2
v_call: TRBV12-3/TRBV12-4
j_call: TRBJ2-5
clone_size: few
cdr3_nt: TGTGCCAGCAGTCCCCTCGGACTAGCGGCCCAAGAGACCCAGTACTTC
cdr3_aa: CASSPLGLAAQETQYF

d_call: .
v_call: TRBV7-9
j_call: TRBJ2-5
clone_size: few
cdr3_nt: TGTGCCAGCAGCTTGTCTTTCGGTATTCAAGAGACCCAGTACTTC
cdr3_aa: CASSLSFGIQETQYF

d_call: .
v_call: TRBV11-3
j_call: TRBJ1-4
clone_size: .
cdr3_nt: TGTGCCAGCAGCATGGGAGAAAAACTGTTTTTT
cdr3_aa: CASSMGEKLFF

d_call: TRBD2
v_call: TRBV27
j_call: TRBJ2-3
clone_size: .
cdr3_nt: TGTGCCAGCAGTCCTCTAGCGGGAGGAGAGACAGATACGCAGTATTTT
cdr3_aa: CASSPLAGGETDTQYF

d_call: .
v_call: TRBV20-1
j_call: TRBJ1-1
clone_size: many
cdr3_nt: TGCAGTGTACGGTCATTCATGAACACTGAAGCTTTCTTT
cdr3_aa: CSVRSFMNTEAFF

d_call: .
v_call: TRBV7-9
j_call: TRBJ2-5
clone_size: .
cdr3_nt: TGTGCCAGCAGCTTTTCGGGGAAGGGGGAGACCCAGTACTTC
cdr3_aa: CASSFSGKGETQYF

d_call: .
v_call: TRBV20-1
j_call: TRBJ1-2
clone_size: .
cdr3_nt: TGCAGTGCTACCGACTGGAGACATAACTATGGCTACACCTTC
cdr3_aa: CSATDWRHNYGYTF

d_call: .
v_call: TRBV27
j_call: TRBJ2-2
clone_size: many
cdr3_nt: TGTGCCAGCAGTTTCGGGGGTGCCGGGGAGCTGTTTTTT
cdr3_aa: CASSFGGAGELFF

d_call: .
v_call: TRBV2
j_call: TRBJ1-5
clone_size: few
cdr3_nt: TGTGCCAGCAGTGAAGCGCTCGATATCGGCAGCAATCAGCCCCAGCATTTT
cdr3_aa: CASSEALDIGSNQPQHF

d_call: TRBD1
v_call: TRBV4-1
j_call: TRBJ2-3
clone_size: few
cdr3_nt: TGCGCCAGCAGCCAGACCGGGACAGGGGTCTTGGATACGCAGTATTTT
cdr3_aa: CASSQTGTGVLDTQYF

d_call: TRBD1
v_call: TRBV9
j_call: TRBJ1-5
clone_size: many
cdr3_nt: TGTGCCAGCAGCGGTCGACAGGGGGCTAGCAATCAGCCCCAGCATTTT
cdr3_aa: CASSGRQGASNQPQHF

d_call: .
v_call: TRBV10-3
j_call: TRBJ1-1
clone_size: few
cdr3_nt: TGTGCCATCAGTGAGAAGGGGCTGATAGAAATTGAAGCTTTCTTT
cdr3_aa: CAISEKGLIEIEAFF

d_call: .
v_call: TRBV6-5
j_call: TRBJ2-3
clone_size: .
cdr3_nt: TGTGCCAGCAGTCAGACAGCCGATACGCAGTATTTT
cdr3_aa: CASSQTADTQYF

d_call: TRBD2
v_call: TRBV13
j_call: TRBJ2-5
clone_size: few
cdr3_nt: TGTGCCAGCACCGCTCGCCTAGCGGGGTACCAAGAGACCCAGTACTTC
cdr3_aa: CASTARLAGYQETQYF

d_call: .
v_call: TRBV12-5
j_call: TRBJ1-2
clone_size: few
cdr3_nt: TGTGCTAGTGGTTTGGGACAGCGAGATGGCTACACCTTC
cdr3_aa: CASGLGQRDGYTF

d_call: .
v_call: TRBV2
j_call: TRBJ2-1
clone_size: few
cdr3_nt: TGTGCCAGCAGTGAAGTAGCCCAGAGCTCCTACAATGAGCAGTTCTTC
cdr3_aa: CASSEVAQSSYNEQFF

d_call: .
v_call: TRBV9
j_call: TRBJ2-7
clone_size: many
cdr3_nt: TGTGCCAGCAGCGTAGGGGTCGGGAGCAACCACGAGCAGTACTTC
cdr3_aa: CASSVGVGSNHEQYF

d_call: TRBD2
v_call: TRBV5-5
j_call: TRBJ2-1
clone_size: .
cdr3_nt: TGTGCCAGCAGCGCTACTAGCGGGGAGGGCAATGAGCAGTTCTTC
cdr3_aa: CASSATSGEGNEQFF

d_call: .
v_call: TRBV7-8
j_call: TRBJ2-7
clone_size: .
cdr3_nt: TGTGCCAGCAGCCCACCCGAAGTTTGGATGGAGCAGTACTTC
cdr3_aa: CASSPPEVWMEQYF

d_call: TRBD1
v_call: TRBV7-2
j_call: TRBJ1-2
clone_size: few
cdr3_nt: TGTGCCAGCAGCTTAGAGGTCGGGACAGTCTATGGCTACACCTTC
cdr3_aa: CASSLEVGTVYGYTF

d_call: .
v_call: TRBV25-1
j_call: TRBJ2-3
clone_size: many
cdr3_nt: TGTGCCAGCAGTCCCCGAGGAGGGAACACAGATACGCAGTATTTT
cdr3_aa: CASSPRGGNTDTQYF

d_call: .
v_call: TRBV4-2
j_call: TRBJ2-7
clone_size: medium-sized
cdr3_nt: TGTGCCAGCAGCCCCGGGACGGGACGCTACGAGCAGTACTTC
cdr3_aa: CASSPGTGRYEQYF

d_call: .
v_call: TRBV7-7
j_call: TRBJ2-2
clone_size: .
cdr3_nt: TGTGCCAGCAGCTTAAAGGGCGGGGAGCTGTTTTTT
cdr3_aa: CASSLKGGELFF

d_call: TRBD1
v_call: TRBV7-9
j_call: TRBJ2-2
clone_size: few
cdr3_nt: TGTGCCAGCAGCTTAATTTGGGACAGAAACACCGGGGAGCTGTTTTTT
cdr3_aa: CASSLIWDRNTGELFF

d_call: TRBD2
v_call: TRBV20-1
j_call: TRBJ2-1
clone_size: many
cdr3_nt: TGCAGTGCTAAGAAATCCGGGACTAGCGGGAGAGAGCAGTTCTTC
cdr3_aa: CSAKKSGTSGREQFF

d_call: TRBD1
v_call: TRBV20-1
j_call: TRBJ1-1
clone_size: .
cdr3_nt: TGCAGTGCTAGAGCAGGGGGCACTGAAGCTTTCTTT
cdr3_aa: CSARAGGTEAFF

d_call: TRBD1
v_call: TRBV24-1
j_call: TRBJ2-1
clone_size: .
cdr3_nt: TGTGCCACCAGTGCCATTAGCCCGACAGGGCAGAGCAATGAGCAGTTCTTC
cdr3_aa: CATSAISPTGQSNEQFF

d_call: .
v_call: TRBV5-1
j_call: TRBJ2-5
clone_size: few
cdr3_nt: TGCGCCAGCAGCTTCCTCCCTGAACGCCAAGAGACCCAGTACTTC
cdr3_aa: CASSFLPERQETQYF

d_call: .
v_call: TRBV2
j_call: TRBJ1-5
clone_size: few
cdr3_nt: TGTGCCAGCAGTGAGGGGGACGGTCATCAGCCCCAGCATTTT
cdr3_aa: CASSEGDGHQPQHF

d_call: TRBD2
v_call: TRBV3-1
j_call: TRBJ2-5
clone_size: few
cdr3_nt: TGTGCCAGCAGCCAAGGGACCGGGGGGAGAGAGACCCAGTACTTC
cdr3_aa: CASSQGTGGRETQYF

d_call: .
v_call: TRBV10-3
j_call: TRBJ2-3
clone_size: few
cdr3_nt: TGTGCCATGCTTGCCCCGGGCCATATCACAGATACGCAGTATTTT
cdr3_aa: CAMLAPGHITDTQYF

d_call: TRBD2
v_call: TRBV11-1
j_call: TRBJ2-3
clone_size: .
cdr3_nt: TGTGCCAGCAGCTTAGCGCCGGGTAGCGGGAAGGGTACCACAGATACGCAGTATTTT
cdr3_aa: CASSLAPGSGKGTTDTQYF

d_call: .
v_call: TRBV27
j_call: TRBJ2-1
clone_size: .
cdr3_nt: TGTGCCAGCAGTTTATGGGTGAACTCCTACAATGAGCAGTTCTTC
cdr3_aa: CASSLWVNSYNEQFF

d_call: .
v_call: TRBV11-2
j_call: TRBJ1-1
clone_size: .
cdr3_nt: TGTGCCAGCACCGAGAAGGGGCCCTTAACTGAAGCTTTCTTT
cdr3_aa: CASTEKGPLTEAFF

d_call: .
v_call: TRBV7-6
j_call: TRBJ1-6
clone_size: .
cdr3_nt: TGTGCCAGCAGCTTGGGGGGGGATGGCAATTCACCCCTCCACTTT
cdr3_aa: CASSLGGDGNSPLHF

d_call: TRBD2
v_call: TRBV24-1
j_call: TRBJ2-3
clone_size: .
cdr3_nt: TGTGCCACCAGTGACCCGGGACTAGCGGGGGGCACAGATACGCAGTATTTT
cdr3_aa: CATSDPGLAGGTDTQYF

d_call: .
v_call: TRBV29-1
j_call: TRBJ1-5
clone_size: many
cdr3_nt: TGCAGCGTTGAGCAGGGCGTGGGTCAGCCCCAGCATTTT
cdr3_aa: CSVEQGVGQPQHF

d_call: TRBD1
v_call: TRBV7-2
j_call: TRBJ1-2
clone_size: many
cdr3_nt: TGTGCCAGCAGCTTTTCCCCGACAGGGTCTACCTATGGCTACACCTTC
cdr3_aa: CASSFSPTGSTYGYTF

d_call: .
v_call: TRBV6-5
j_call: TRBJ1-1
clone_size: few
cdr3_nt: TGTGCCAGCAGTTACACAGACACGAACACTGAAGCTTTCTTT
cdr3_aa: CASSYTDTNTEAFF

d_call: TRBD2
v_call: TRBV3-1
j_call: TRBJ2-5
clone_size: .
cdr3_nt: TGTGCCAGCAGCCAAGCCCTAGCGGGAGCAGAGACCCAGTACTTC
cdr3_aa: CASSQALAGAETQYF

d_call: .
v_call: TRBV7-8
j_call: TRBJ2-5
clone_size: many
cdr3_nt: TGTGCCAGCAGCTTACAGGCCAGGCAAGAGACCCAGTACTTC
cdr3_aa: CASSLQARQETQYF

d_call: TRBD1
v_call: TRBV12-3/TRBV12-4
j_call: TRBJ1-2
clone_size: few
cdr3_nt: TGTGCCAGCAGTTTTACAGGGGCAGAAGGCTACACCTTC
cdr3_aa: CASSFTGAEGYTF

d_call: .
v_call: TRBV5-8
j_call: TRBJ1-1
clone_size: .
cdr3_nt: TGTGCCAGCAGCTTCTCGTCTGGCAGGGCGAACACTGAAGCTTTCTTT
cdr3_aa: CASSFSSGRANTEAFF

d_call: .
v_call: TRBV11-2
j_call: TRBJ2-7
clone_size: .
cdr3_nt: TGTGCCAGCAGCCTCGGGCGGGGCAGCCTCTCCTACGAGCAGTACTTC
cdr3_aa: CASSLGRGSLSYEQYF

d_call: .
v_call: TRBV12-3/TRBV12-4
j_call: TRBJ2-7
clone_size: .
cdr3_nt: TGTGCCAGCAGTTTGGGACGGATAAGCTACGAGCAGTACTTC
cdr3_aa: CASSLGRISYEQYF

d_call: TRBD1
v_call: TRBV5-1
j_call: TRBJ2-3
clone_size: many
cdr3_nt: TGCGCCAGCAGCCCAGGGACAGGGTTAGATACGCAGTATTTT
cdr3_aa: CASSPGTGLDTQYF

d_call: .
v_call: TRBV20-1
j_call: TRBJ2-1
clone_size: .
cdr3_nt: TGCAGTGCTACGCTGTACTCCTACAATGAGCAGTTCTTC
cdr3_aa: CSATLYSYNEQFF

d_call: TRBD2
v_call: TRBV6-5
j_call: TRBJ2-3
clone_size: .
cdr3_nt: TGTGCCAGCAGTTACTCGAGACTAGCGGGGGCCTTTAGCACAGATACGCAGTATTTT
cdr3_aa: CASSYSRLAGAFSTDTQYF

d_call: .
v_call: TRBV20-1
j_call: TRBJ2-1
clone_size: few
cdr3_nt: TGCAGTGCTAGGAACAGGGAAACCCCCTACAATGAGCAGTTCTTC
cdr3_aa: CSARNRETPYNEQFF

d_call: .
v_call: TRBV28
j_call: TRBJ2-1
clone_size: few
cdr3_nt: TGTGCCAGCAGTTCGATGACACCGATGGAGAACAATGAGCAGTTCTTC
cdr3_aa: CASSSMTPMENNEQFF